The table lists the clone carrying this T cell receptor (beta chain) with many counts. Its cognate antigen is unknown. The sample belongs to a study of response to subunit inactivated influenza vaccine. Whole-study findings and limits: Every seasonal influenza vaccination brings in few new T cells, the authors suggested.

TCRdb ran MiXCR on the RT-PCR reads and lists one entry per CDR3 protein. Among 550,000 to 800,000 distinct CDR3 sequences listed, approximately 13% were seen once. The CDR3 covers 15 residues. Germline values: CDR1 SGHRS, CDR2 YFSETQ. V was pared by 0 bases and J by 2 bases, with 3 bases of the junction left unmatched. This clonotype was obtained from a man aged 45-65 years who received an inactivated influenza vaccine. The chain links TRBV5-1 to TRBJ2-7; the match to TRBD2 covers 9 bases. Here the sequenced sample was PBMCs from blood, taken around two weeks before vaccination. For the CDR3, the DNA is TGCGCCAGCAGCTTGGGTTCTAGCGGGACCTACGAGCAGTACTTC. Translation gives CASSLGSSGTYEQYF. Complete variable domain (other parts from reference TRBV5-1 and TRBJ2-7): KAGVTQTPRYLIKTRGQQVTLSCSPISGHRSVSWYQQTPGQGLQFLFEYFSETQRNKGNFPGRFSGRQFSNSRSEMNVSTLELGDSALYLCASSLGSSGTYEQYFGPGTRLTVT.